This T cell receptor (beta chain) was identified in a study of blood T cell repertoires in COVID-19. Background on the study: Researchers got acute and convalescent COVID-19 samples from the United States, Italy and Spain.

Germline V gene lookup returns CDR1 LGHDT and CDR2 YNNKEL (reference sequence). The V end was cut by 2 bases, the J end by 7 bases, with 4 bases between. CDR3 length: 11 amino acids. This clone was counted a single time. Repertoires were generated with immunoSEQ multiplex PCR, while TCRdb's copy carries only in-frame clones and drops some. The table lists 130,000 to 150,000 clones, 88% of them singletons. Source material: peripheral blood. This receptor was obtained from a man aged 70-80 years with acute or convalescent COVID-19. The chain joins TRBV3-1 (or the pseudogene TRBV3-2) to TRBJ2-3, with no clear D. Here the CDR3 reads CASSQFYTQYF. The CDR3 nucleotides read TGTGCCAGCAGCCAATTCTATACGCAGTATTTT.